The following is a TCR beta chain sequence with its context. TCRdb's copy holds only in-frame clones and misses some; the assay was immunoSEQ multiplex PCR. The data hold about 2.1 million clones, with about 93% observed a single time. This sample was included in a study of shared clonotypes between healthy human individuals. Germline CDR1 reads SGHTA; CDR2 reads FQGNSA. Germline trimming cut 5 bases from V and 0 bases from J; bases unmatched to any gene: 9. The CDR3 totals 16 residues. The naive CD8 population came from CD45RO-negative cells selected for CCR7, without terminally differentiated effector memory CD45RA+ cells.

The genes are TRBV7-2 and TRBJ2-7; 8 bases fit TRBD1. The TCR sequence derives from a man aged 18 to 29 in good health. Some clones in this sample may be carry-over from other donors' samples. Sequences were obtained from naive CD8+ T cells from PBMCs. CDR3 protein: CASSPRRTGTSYEQYF. As DNA, the CDR3 is TGTGCCAGCAGCCCCAGGCGGACAGGGACCTCCTACGAGCAGTACTTC.